This paragraph covers one T cell receptor (beta chain) sequence. Its antigen is unknown. J was trimmed by 0 bases and V by 5 bases; bases with no gene match: 13. The CDR3 has 18 amino acids. Germline assignment: CDR1 SGHTA and CDR2 FQGNSA. Surgery without prior neoadjuvant therapy was the treatment of the selected pancreatic ductal adenocarcinoma patients. These data are taken from a study of T cells in pancreatic ductal adenocarcinoma. Study-level points and caveats: Blood clonality (roughly 0.072) did not differ significantly from tumor (about 0.12). Comparisons of tumor and blood clonality may show falsely lower tumor diversity. Compared with tumor, blood showed more total productive templates and roughly 8-fold more clonotypes.

Clones were sequenced by immunoSEQ multiplex PCR, and TCRdb holds only the in-frame ones, with some missing. Found here are 15,000 to 20,000 clones, approximately 91% of them singletons; the top ten hold over 0.9%. Source material: PBMCs. The gene calls are TRBV7-2 and TRBJ2-3; 8 nucleotides align to TRBD2. The sequence was collected from a human donor with pancreatic ductal adenocarcinoma. CDR3 nucleotide sequence: TGTGCCAGCAGCCCAAAACGGAGCGGGGGCACTAGCACAGATACGCAGTATTTT. Translating gives CASSPKRSGGTSTDTQYF. The complete variable domain, with remaining parts taken from reference TRBV7-2 and TRBJ2-3, reads GAGVSQSPSNKVTEKGKDVELRCDPISGHTALYWYRQSLGQGLEFLIYFQGNSAPDKSGLPSDRFSAERTGGSVSTLTIQRTQQEDSAVYLCASSPKRSGGTSTDTQYFGPGTRLTVL.